The 11 T cell receptor beta chains presented below share a single source sample, sequenced in a study of radiation and T cells in renal cell carcinoma. Time point noted: baseline pretreatment blood. Treatment described: 15 Gy SBRT to primary tumor, nephrectomy 4 weeks later. Clones were read by immunoSEQ multiplex PCR, and TCRdb kept only the in-frame ones, dropping some. The profile shows approximately 150,000 clones, about 87% of them singletons. Sample: blood, taken from a patient whose treatment included radiotherapy and nephrectomy. The receptors come from a woman aged 70-85 years with renal cell carcinoma.

The chain couples TRBV2 to TRBJ2-2; possibly TRBD2 for D (6 bases). The CDR3 is made up of 15 amino acids. The ends were cut back, 6 bases at V and 3 bases at J, with 14 bases in the middle. From germline, CDR1 is SNHLY and CDR2 FYNNEI. The CDR3 sequence is CASSLGAGYTGELFF. Written as DNA, the CDR3 is TGTGCCAGCAGCCTCGGGGCGGGGTACACCGGGGAGCTGTTTTTT.

The chain recombines TRBV9 with TRBJ2-7; 7 bases map to TRBD1. The CDR3 loop spans 16 amino acids. With V trimmed by 0 bases and J by 8 bases, 14 bases remained unmatched. CDR1 SGDLS and CDR2 YYNGEE come from the germline V gene. Here the CDR3 reads CASSVGARLTGDQQYF. DNA for the CDR3: TGTGCCAGCAGCGTAGGCGCTAGACTTACAGGGGATCAGCAGTACTTC.

V is TRBV19 and J is TRBJ1-1, with 9 bases identical to TRBD1. Germline CDR1 and CDR2: LNHDA and SQIVND (reference sequence). CDR3 size: 14 residues. V lost 2 bases, J lost 5 bases, and 3 bases stayed unmatched. Written as DNA, the CDR3 is TGTGCCAGTAGTATAACAGGGGGCGCAACTGAAGCTTTCTTT. This gives the protein CASSITGGATEAFF. Based on the CDR3 plus reference TRBV19 and TRBJ1-1, the full variable domain is DGGITQSPKYLFRKEGQNVTLSCEQNLNHDAMYWYRQDPGQGLRLIYYSQIVNDFQKGDIAEGYSVSREKKESFPLTVTSAQKNPTAFYLCASSITGGATEAFFGQGTRLTVV.

This clone was recorded only once. The gene calls are TRBV7-2 and TRBJ1-2, with D perhaps TRBD1 (5 bases). V dropped 3 bases and J dropped 8 bases, with 13 bases sitting between them. Germline V gene data show CDR1 as SGHTA and CDR2 as FQGNSA. There are 13 residues in the CDR3. The CDR3 DNA is TGTGCCAGCAGCTTGAAAGGGGCGCGAGGCTACACCTTC. Its translation is CASSLKGARGYTF.

The V call is TRBV19, the J call TRBJ1-1; possibly TRBD1 for D (5 bases). This CDR3 is built from 13 residues. Trimming removed 5 bases at V and 6 bases at J, with 13 bases between. In germline, CDR1 is LNHDA, CDR2 SQIVND (reference sequence). DNA for the CDR3: TGTGCCAGTAGTCCGCAGGTGGGGGCTGAAGCTTTCTTT. It codes for CASSPQVGAEAFF.

The chain couples TRBV10-1 to TRBJ2-7; no firm D call. The germline V and J ends were trimmed by 7 bases and 2 bases, with 12 bases remaining between them. CDR1 is WNHNN and CDR2 is SYGVQD in the germline V gene (reference sequence). This CDR3 has 13 residues. The chain's CDR3 is CASTWVGPYEQYF. CDR3 bases: TGCGCCAGCACCTGGGTTGGGCCCTACGAGCAGTACTTC.

The chain is built from TRBV9 and TRBJ2-7, with 9 bases fitting TRBD2. There are 16 residues in the CDR3. Trimming cost V 3 bases and J 2 bases; bases outside gene matches: 9. The germline V gene encodes CDR1 SGDLS and CDR2 YYNGEE. CDR3 nucleotide sequence: TGTGCCAGCAGCGCAACCCCCCTAGCGGGGACCTACGAGCAGTACTTC. Translation gives CASSATPLAGTYEQYF.

The chain employs TRBV7-8 and TRBJ1-4; the match to TRBD1 covers 8 bases. This CDR3 has 14 amino acids. J lost 8 bases, V lost 5 bases, and 7 bases had no gene match. Germline-derived CDR1 and CDR2 are SGHVS and FQNEAQ. CDR3 region: CASSTGGFGEKLFF. As DNA, the CDR3 is TGTGCCAGCAGCACAGGGGGTTTTGGGGAAAAACTGTTTTTT.

The rearrangement links TRBV9 to TRBJ2-2, with no clear D. Germline-derived CDR1 and CDR2 are SGDLS and YYNGEE. The CDR3 is 14 residues long. V gave up 7 bases and J gave up 4 bases, with 14 bases separating them. Here the CDR3 reads CASGSHRGTGELFF. CDR3 sequence (DNA): TGTGCCAGCGGGTCACATAGAGGCACCGGGGAGCTGTTTTTT.

The chain is built from TRBV6-6 and TRBJ2-3, with 10 positions matching TRBD2. From germline, CDR1 is MNHNY and CDR2 SVGAGI (reference sequence). J gave up 9 bases and V 7 bases, and 10 bases lay outside the gene matches. CDR3 length: 14 residues. The CDR3 sequence: CASNLAGAAQTQYF. The CDR3 bases are TGTGCCAGCAACCTAGCGGGGGCCGCCCAGACGCAGTATTTT.

The chain couples TRBV7-9 to TRBJ2-5; TRBD2 aligns across 9 bases. Germline CDR1 reads SEHNR; CDR2 reads FQNEAQ (reference sequence). V was clipped by 6 bases and J by 2 bases; unmatched bases: 1. The CDR3 consists of 13 residues. The CDR3 DNA reads TGTGCCAGCAGAGGACTAGCGCAAGAGACCCAGTACTTC. Encoded protein: CASRGLAQETQYF.